This TCR beta chain was retrieved from a study of CD8 T cells in Susac syndrome. The junction had 8 bases not matched to a gene; V was cut back by 6 bases and J by 5 bases. The CDR3 sequence is 14 residues long. Germline V gives CDR1 DFQATT, CDR2 SNEGSKA (reference sequence). Multiple sclerosis controls were treatment-naive patients with stable or active relapsing-remitting disease. cDNA came from 0.5 to 1 ug RNA primed by random hexamers. Each CDR3 protein is one row after TCRdb ran MiXCR on the immunoSEQ multiplex PCR reads. The table lists fewer than 100,000 distinct CDR3 sequences, 91% of them singletons.

Sequenced sample: CD8+ T cells from PBMCs. The chain combines TRBV20-1 with TRBJ2-1, with 9 bases lining up with TRBD2. The sequence was collected from a human donor with multiple sclerosis. CDR3 in DNA: TGCAGTGCCAGTAAGCGGGGGGTCGACAATGAGCAGTTCTTC. Translation gives CSASKRGVDNEQFF.